This TCR beta chain originates from a study of identifying expanded T cells in peripheral blood. The assay was immunoSEQ multiplex PCR, and TCRdb's table has in-frame clones only and misses some. This table holds roughly 100,000 clones, about 91% found once. From germline, CDR1 is SGHVS and CDR2 FNYEAQ. This CDR3 region has 13 residues. V was pared by 5 bases and J by 3 bases, with 3 bases of the junction left unmatched. On this clone: A far larger clone lies a single base away; this is likely a read error.

The specimen was blood. The rearrangement uses TRBV7-6 and TRBJ1-2; TRBD1 matches 7 bases. The clonotype was recovered from a person aged 18 to 75 in good health. DNA for the CDR3: TGTGCCAGCAGCCGACAGGGTGACTATGGCTACACCTTC. Protein product: CASSRQGDYGYTF.